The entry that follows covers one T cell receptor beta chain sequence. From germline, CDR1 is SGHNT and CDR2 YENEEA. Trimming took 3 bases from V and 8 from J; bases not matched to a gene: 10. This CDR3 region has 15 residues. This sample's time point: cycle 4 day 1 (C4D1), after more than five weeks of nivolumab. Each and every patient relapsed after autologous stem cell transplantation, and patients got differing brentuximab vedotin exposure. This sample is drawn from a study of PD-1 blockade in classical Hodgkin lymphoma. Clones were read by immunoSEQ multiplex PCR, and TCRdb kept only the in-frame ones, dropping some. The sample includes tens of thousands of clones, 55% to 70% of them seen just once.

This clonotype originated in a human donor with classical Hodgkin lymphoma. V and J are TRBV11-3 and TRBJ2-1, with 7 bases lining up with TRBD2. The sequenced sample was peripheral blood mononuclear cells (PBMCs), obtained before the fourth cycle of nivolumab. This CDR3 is CASSFSLSGVYEQFF. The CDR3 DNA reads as TGTGCCAGCAGCTTTAGTCTAAGCGGGGTCTATGAGCAGTTCTTC.